This T cell receptor beta chain is drawn from a study of blood T cell repertoires in COVID-19. Sequencing used immunoSEQ multiplex PCR; TCRdb keeps in-frame clones, though not all of them. Here the sample spans roughly 120,000 clones, 85% being singletons. The CDR3 consists of 12 residues. Trimming took off 3 bases at V and 4 bases at J, with 7 bases between the two ends. Per germline, CDR1 KGHSH and CDR2 LQKENI. Input material: peripheral blood. The chain is built from TRBV18 and TRBJ2-7; D is unclear. This TCR was recovered from a human donor in a cohort sampled during active COVID-19. The CDR3 bases are TGTGCCAGCTCACCTGCGGTTTACGAGCAGTACTTC. Translating gives CASSPAVYEQYF.